The rows below give T cell receptor beta chains drawn from one sample of a study of T cell responses to AZD1222 COVID-19 vaccine. Sequencing used immunoSEQ multiplex PCR; TCRdb keeps in-frame clones, though not all of them. Among some 69,000 clones listed, approximately 82% were seen once. The specimen comprised peripheral blood, sampled 28 days after the second AZD1222 dose. These TCRs come from an adult who received the AZD1222 COVID-19 vaccine. The CDR3 runs from the conserved cysteine through the conserved F or W. Each record gives: CDR3 length, clone size, D gene, V gene, J gene, CDR3 DNA, CDR3 protein. D genes are given only for firm matches. Not every row has a clone size; where given, it reads once, few, many or a size class.

cdr3_length: 12; clone_size: few; d_call: NA; v_call: TRBV5-1; j_call: TRBJ2-7; cdr3_nt: TGCGCCAGCAGCTTGTCCCTCCACGAGCAGTACTTC; cdr3_aa: CASSLSLHEQYF
cdr3_length: 11; clone_size: NA; d_call: NA; v_call: TRBV19; j_call: TRBJ1-2; cdr3_nt: TGTGCCAGTACCCCCCCTGTTGGCTACACCTTC; cdr3_aa: CASTPPVGYTF
cdr3_length: 15; clone_size: NA; d_call: NA; v_call: TRBV19; j_call: TRBJ1-3; cdr3_nt: TGTGCCAGTAGTATAGAGGAATCCTCTGGAAACACCATATATTTT; cdr3_aa: CASSIEESSGNTIYF
cdr3_length: 15; clone_size: NA; d_call: TRBD2; v_call: TRBV18; j_call: TRBJ2-5; cdr3_nt: TGTGCCAGCTCACCACCAGCGGGGGGGCTGGAGACCCAGTACTTC; cdr3_aa: CASSPPAGGLETQYF
cdr3_length: 18; clone_size: NA; d_call: TRBD2; v_call: TRBV5-5; j_call: TRBJ2-7; cdr3_nt: TGTGCCAGCAGCTTGGGACGGACTAGCGGGGAGTTTTCCTACGAGCAGTACTTC; cdr3_aa: CASSLGRTSGEFSYEQYF
cdr3_length: 15; clone_size: few; d_call: TRBD1; v_call: TRBV25-1; j_call: TRBJ2-7; cdr3_nt: TGTGCCAGCAGTGCTGCGGGACAGGGGGCCTACGAGCAGTACTTC; cdr3_aa: CASSAAGQGAYEQYF
cdr3_length: 16; clone_size: NA; d_call: NA; v_call: TRBV13; j_call: TRBJ1-1; cdr3_nt: TGTGCCAGCAGCTTAAGGCAGACTCGAGGAAACACTGAAGCTTTCTTT; cdr3_aa: CASSLRQTRGNTEAFF
cdr3_length: 12; clone_size: NA; d_call: NA; v_call: TRBV15; j_call: TRBJ1-1; cdr3_nt: TGTGCCACCAGCAGAGGGCGAGGTGAAGCTTTCTTT; cdr3_aa: CATSRGRGEAFF
cdr3_length: 13; clone_size: NA; d_call: NA; v_call: TRBV19; j_call: TRBJ1-1; cdr3_nt: TGTGCCAGTAGCCTCACGAGGGACACTGAAGCTTTCTTT; cdr3_aa: CASSLTRDTEAFF
cdr3_length: 15; clone_size: once; d_call: TRBD2; v_call: TRBV28; j_call: TRBJ2-3; cdr3_nt: TGTGCCAGCAGTCAAAGCGGGGTCAGCACAGATACGCAGTATTTT; cdr3_aa: CASSQSGVSTDTQYF
cdr3_length: 16; clone_size: NA; d_call: NA; v_call: TRBV7-3; j_call: TRBJ2-3; cdr3_nt: TGTGCCAGCAGCTTAGGTACCTCCCTTGGCACAGATACGCAGTATTTT; cdr3_aa: CASSLGTSLGTDTQYF
cdr3_length: 18; clone_size: NA; d_call: NA; v_call: TRBV7-9; j_call: TRBJ1-1; cdr3_nt: TGTGCCAGCAGTAGCGAGCGTTGGTTTCAAGGGGGTATCGCTGAAGCTTTCTTT; cdr3_aa: CASSSERWFQGGIAEAFF
cdr3_length: 15; clone_size: NA; d_call: NA; v_call: TRBV5-6; j_call: TRBJ1-1; cdr3_nt: TGTGCCAGCAGCTTGGCGGGCAGGACCCAATTTGAAGCTTTCTTT; cdr3_aa: CASSLAGRTQFEAFF
cdr3_length: 13; clone_size: few; d_call: NA; v_call: TRBV11-2; j_call: TRBJ1-1; cdr3_nt: TGTGCCAGCAGCTTAAATCGGAACAGTGAAGCTTTCTTT; cdr3_aa: CASSLNRNSEAFF
cdr3_length: 14; clone_size: NA; d_call: NA; v_call: TRBV28; j_call: TRBJ1-1; cdr3_nt: TGTGCCAGCTGCCCCGGGGCGCTGAACACTGAAGCTTTCTTT; cdr3_aa: CASCPGALNTEAFF
cdr3_length: 18; clone_size: NA; d_call: TRBD2; v_call: TRBV2; j_call: TRBJ2-2; cdr3_nt: TGTGCCAGCAATCAGAACAGCGGGGCCCAAAAGAACACCGGGGAGCTGTTTTTT; cdr3_aa: CASNQNSGAQKNTGELFF
cdr3_length: 14; clone_size: NA; d_call: TRBD1; v_call: TRBV6-5; j_call: TRBJ1-2; cdr3_nt: TGTGCCAGCAGCGGGACAGGGGGCCAGTATGGCTACACCTTC; cdr3_aa: CASSGTGGQYGYTF
cdr3_length: 16; clone_size: NA; d_call: TRBD1; v_call: TRBV18; j_call: TRBJ1-3; cdr3_nt: TGTGCCAGCTCACCCGGGACAGGGGGCGGTGGAAACACCATATATTTT; cdr3_aa: CASSPGTGGGGNTIYF
cdr3_length: 16; clone_size: NA; d_call: TRBD2; v_call: TRBV4-2; j_call: TRBJ2-1; cdr3_nt: TGTGCCAGCAGCCAAGTTGCGGGCGGGGGGGCAAATGAGCAGTTCTTC; cdr3_aa: CASSQVAGGGANEQFF
cdr3_length: 15; clone_size: NA; d_call: TRBD2; v_call: TRBV3-1/TRBV3-2; j_call: TRBJ2-1; cdr3_nt: TGTGCCAGCAGTCCGACTAGCGGGAGGCTTAATGAGCAGTTCTTC; cdr3_aa: CASSPTSGRLNEQFF
cdr3_length: 14; clone_size: few; d_call: TRBD1; v_call: TRBV12-5; j_call: TRBJ2-7; cdr3_nt: TGTGCTAGTGGTTTGACACAAACAGGGGGTGAGCAGTACTTC; cdr3_aa: CASGLTQTGGEQYF
cdr3_length: 15; clone_size: NA; d_call: TRBD1; v_call: TRBV3-1/TRBV3-2; j_call: TRBJ1-5; cdr3_nt: TGTGCCAGCAGCCAAGGGAGGGGGCAGGGTCAGCCCCAGCATTTT; cdr3_aa: CASSQGRGQGQPQHF
cdr3_length: 14; clone_size: NA; d_call: TRBD1; v_call: TRBV19; j_call: TRBJ1-2; cdr3_nt: TGTGCCAGTAGTTACGCCCACAGGGGCTATGGCTACACCTTC; cdr3_aa: CASSYAHRGYGYTF
cdr3_length: 13; clone_size: NA; d_call: NA; v_call: TRBV13; j_call: TRBJ2-7; cdr3_nt: TGTGCCAGCAGCTTAGCGGGATCGAACGAGCAGTACTTC; cdr3_aa: CASSLAGSNEQYF
cdr3_length: 14; clone_size: NA; d_call: NA; v_call: TRBV5-4; j_call: TRBJ2-3; cdr3_nt: TGTGCCAGCAGCTTGCAAGGTAGCACAGATACGCAGTATTTT; cdr3_aa: CASSLQGSTDTQYF
cdr3_length: 13; clone_size: NA; d_call: NA; v_call: TRBV5-1; j_call: TRBJ1-2; cdr3_nt: TGCGCCAGCAGCTTGGGGGGGAACTATGGCTACACCTTC; cdr3_aa: CASSLGGNYGYTF
cdr3_length: 15; clone_size: NA; d_call: TRBD1; v_call: TRBV6-5; j_call: TRBJ1-1; cdr3_nt: TGTGCCAGCAGTAACACAGGGGGCGCTGGAACTGAAGCTTTCTTT; cdr3_aa: CASSNTGGAGTEAFF
cdr3_length: 11; clone_size: NA; d_call: NA; v_call: TRBV25-1; j_call: TRBJ1-3; cdr3_nt: TGTGCCAGCAGTGAAAGGAACACCATATATTTT; cdr3_aa: CASSERNTIYF
cdr3_length: 14; clone_size: few; d_call: TRBD1; v_call: TRBV15; j_call: TRBJ1-6; cdr3_nt: TGTGCCACCAGCAAAGGACAGGGCGGATCACCCCTCCACTTT; cdr3_aa: CATSKGQGGSPLHF
cdr3_length: 14; clone_size: NA; d_call: TRBD2; v_call: TRBV7-9; j_call: TRBJ2-5; cdr3_nt: TGTGCCAGCAGCTTAGGGCTAGCGGAAGAGACCCAGTACTTC; cdr3_aa: CASSLGLAEETQYF
cdr3_length: 14; clone_size: NA; d_call: NA; v_call: TRBV19; j_call: TRBJ1-1; cdr3_nt: TGTGCCAGTAGTAAAGACCGACACCACCCTGAAGCTTTCTTT; cdr3_aa: CASSKDRHHPEAFF
cdr3_length: 14; clone_size: NA; d_call: NA; v_call: TRBV6-2/TRBV6-3; j_call: TRBJ2-7; cdr3_nt: TGTGCCAGCAGTTATCTGTCCGGACATTACGAGCAGTACTTC; cdr3_aa: CASSYLSGHYEQYF
cdr3_length: 16; clone_size: NA; d_call: NA; v_call: TRBV27; j_call: TRBJ2-7; cdr3_nt: TGTGCCAGCAGCCGACGAAGACCCTTGGGACCCTACGAGCAGTACTTC; cdr3_aa: CASSRRRPLGPYEQYF
cdr3_length: 15; clone_size: NA; d_call: TRBD2; v_call: TRBV6-1; j_call: TRBJ2-7; cdr3_nt: TGTGCCAGCAGTGAAGAAGGCGGGAGTCGCTACGAGCAGTACTTC; cdr3_aa: CASSEEGGSRYEQYF
cdr3_length: 13; clone_size: few; d_call: NA; v_call: TRBV15; j_call: TRBJ1-1; cdr3_nt: TGTGCCACCAGCAGAGATCGGGCAGGGCAAGCTTTCTTT; cdr3_aa: CATSRDRAGQAFF
cdr3_length: 13; clone_size: NA; d_call: NA; v_call: TRBV6-5; j_call: TRBJ1-1; cdr3_nt: TGTGCCAGCAATGGGGGGGGGAGCCCTGAAGCTTTCTTT; cdr3_aa: CASNGGGSPEAFF
cdr3_length: 13; clone_size: NA; d_call: NA; v_call: TRBV5-1; j_call: TRBJ1-2; cdr3_nt: TGCGCCAGCCGTCCGGCGGAGAGCTATGGCTACACCTTC; cdr3_aa: CASRPAESYGYTF
cdr3_length: 12; clone_size: NA; d_call: NA; v_call: TRBV6-5; j_call: TRBJ2-3; cdr3_nt: TGTGCCAGCAGGTCTAGCACAGATACGCAGTATTTT; cdr3_aa: CASRSSTDTQYF
cdr3_length: 15; clone_size: few; d_call: NA; v_call: TRBV5-1; j_call: TRBJ1-2; cdr3_nt: TGCGCCAGCACCCGGGACGGGTACAGAGCCTATGGCTACACCTTC; cdr3_aa: CASTRDGYRAYGYTF
cdr3_length: 16; clone_size: NA; d_call: NA; v_call: TRBV7-8; j_call: TRBJ1-3; cdr3_nt: TGTGCCAGCAGCTTAGAGGGGGGTCATTCAGGAAACACCATATATTTT; cdr3_aa: CASSLEGGHSGNTIYF
cdr3_length: 12; clone_size: NA; d_call: NA; v_call: TRBV27; j_call: TRBJ2-1; cdr3_nt: TGTGCCAGCGGACGTAATAGGGATGAGCAGTTCTTC; cdr3_aa: CASGRNRDEQFF
cdr3_length: 15; clone_size: NA; d_call: TRBD2; v_call: TRBV19; j_call: TRBJ2-1; cdr3_nt: TGTGCCAGTGGACTAGCGGGAGGGTCCTACAATGAGCAGTTCTTC; cdr3_aa: CASGLAGGSYNEQFF
cdr3_length: 16; clone_size: NA; d_call: NA; v_call: TRBV7-2; j_call: TRBJ1-4; cdr3_nt: TGTGCCAGCAGCTATGCAGGTGGGGCGGTTAATGAAAAACTGTTTTTT; cdr3_aa: CASSYAGGAVNEKLFF
cdr3_length: 14; clone_size: NA; d_call: TRBD1; v_call: TRBV10-3; j_call: TRBJ1-2; cdr3_nt: TGTGCCATCAGTGAGCCCGACAGGGGCTATGGCTACACCTTC; cdr3_aa: CAISEPDRGYGYTF
cdr3_length: 15; clone_size: NA; d_call: TRBD1; v_call: TRBV6-5; j_call: TRBJ2-7; cdr3_nt: TGTGCCAGCAGCACGCTCCGGACAGGTGACTACGAGCAGTACTTC; cdr3_aa: CASSTLRTGDYEQYF
cdr3_length: 12; clone_size: NA; d_call: NA; v_call: TRBV12-3/TRBV12-4; j_call: TRBJ1-5; cdr3_nt: TGTGCCAGCAGTCAGGGGATTGGGTCCCAGCATTTT; cdr3_aa: CASSQGIGSQHF
cdr3_length: 12; clone_size: NA; d_call: NA; v_call: TRBV27; j_call: TRBJ2-3; cdr3_nt: TGTGCCAGCAGCCCCCCCACAGATACGCAGTATTTT; cdr3_aa: CASSPPTDTQYF